This TCR beta chain was recovered during a study of beta chain features in type 1 diabetes. In the study overall: Healthy donors resembled patients in age, gender and cell yields.

Whole-study results and caveats: In these data, an HLA type influence on TCRB rearrangement remained unresolved. Sequencing used cDNA, and cells with high TCR expression could therefore be over-represented. There was a moderate but significant shortening of TCRB CDR3s in all four CD4+ subsets of Type 1 diabetes patients.

Isolated RNA was reverse transcribed in full, so expressed TCRB transcripts were sequenced. Profiling relied on immunoSEQ multiplex PCR, and the TCRdb table lists in-frame clones only, not all of them. The sample includes 150,000 to 190,000 clones, 8.1% seen only once; the top ten take less than 0.85%. As concerns this clone: Its antigen is still unknown.

The material sequenced was central memory CD4+ T cells from blood. The receptor comes from a man aged 18 to 29 in good health.

CDR3 protein: CASSFFPRRGQDETQYF. Here the CDR3 DNA reads TGTGCCAGCAGCTTTTTTCCCCGGAGGGGACAGGATGAGACCCAGTACTTC. This chain connects TRBV28 to TRBJ2-5, with TRBD1 matching 8 bases. This CDR3 region has 17 residues. In germline, CDR1 is MDHEN, CDR2 SYDVKM. V lost 6 bases and J lost 5; bases outside the gene matches: 17.